The 9 T cell receptor beta chains presented below share a single source sample, sequenced in a study of OX40 agonist ivuxolimab in advanced cancers. Profiled with immunoSEQ multiplex PCR; TCRdb holds only in-frame clones, not every one. The sample has 15,000 to 25,000 clones; approximately 77% are singletons. The sample consisted of CD4+ or CD8+ T cells sorted from blood, taken in a trial of the OX40 agonist ivuxolimab. These receptors were obtained from an adult with an advanced solid tumor such as melanoma, head and neck, liver or kidney cancer.

V is TRBV9 and J is TRBJ2-1; D is undetermined. Looked up from germline, CDR1 is SGDLS and CDR2 is YYNGEE. V was pared by 0 bases and J by 9 bases, with 4 bases between. The CDR3 has 11 residues. CDR3 sequence: CASSVGGEQFF. As DNA, the CDR3 is TGTGCCAGCAGCGTAGGTGGTGAGCAGTTCTTC.

The V call is TRBV19, the J call TRBJ2-7, with D possibly matching TRBD1 (5 bases). The V and J ends lost 5 bases and 5 bases respectively, with 10 bases between them. CDR1 and CDR2 from the germline V gene are LNHDA and SQIVND (reference sequence). The length of the CDR3 is 12 residues. The CDR3 DNA reads TGTGCCAGTAGTGGGCAGGGCAACGAGCAGTACTTC. As protein: CASSGQGNEQYF.

V and J are TRBV5-1 and TRBJ2-3; 7 positions agree with TRBD2. V shed 4 bases, J shed 1 base, and the junction held 6 bases outside the gene matches. Germline V lookup: CDR1 SGHRS, CDR2 YFSETQ. CDR3 length: 15 amino acids. The CDR3 DNA sequence: TGCGCCAGCAGCATCCCGAGCGGGGGCACAGATACGCAGTATTTT. It encodes CASSIPSGGTDTQYF.

Concerning this clone: Other DNA variants within this sample encode the same CDR3. The chain employs TRBV14 and TRBJ2-5; D not resolved. Trimming took off 4 bases at V and 4 bases at J, with 7 bases between the two ends. Germline V gene lookup returns CDR1 SGHDN and CDR2 FVKESK. CDR3 length: 12 amino acids. Written as DNA, the CDR3 is TGTGCCAGCAGCCCGCCTGGAGAGACCCAGTACTTC. Protein sequence: CASSPPGETQYF.

The V call is TRBV11-2, the J call TRBJ2-7, with 12 positions matching TRBD2. Germline V gives CDR1 SGHAT, CDR2 FQNNGV. J gave up 2 bases and V 3 bases, and 2 bases lay outside the gene matches. CDR3 length equals 15 residues. This chain's CDR3 is CASSFGLAGTYEQYF. CDR3 bases: TGTGCCAGCAGCTTTGGACTAGCGGGAACCTACGAGCAGTACTTC.

The chain joins TRBV7-2 to TRBJ2-7; D unclear. Trimming shortened V by 6 bases and J by 0 bases, and 15 bases separated the two germline ends. Germline V CDR1 and CDR2: SGHTA, FQGNSA. The CDR3 has 15 amino acids. The chain's CDR3 is CASSLLQTFSYEQYF. The CDR3 DNA is TGTGCCAGCAGTTTACTCCAGACGTTCTCCTACGAGCAGTACTTC.

The sample holds a few counts of this clone. The chain employs TRBV4-3 and TRBJ2-7; unclear D gene. The CDR3 extends over 13 amino acids. Trimming left V 0 bases short and J 3 bases short, with 6 bases between. Germline V gene data show CDR1 as LGHNA and CDR2 as YSLEER. The CDR3 DNA is TGCGCCAGCAGCCAAGATAGACACTACGAGCAGTACTTC. Translated: CASSQDRHYEQYF.

The chain employs TRBV27 and TRBJ2-7; D might be TRBD1 (6 bases). The CDR3 sequence is 12 residues long. The germline CDR1 and CDR2 sequences are MNHEY and SMNVEV (reference sequence). V was trimmed by 9 bases and J by 6 bases, leaving 15 bases between them. The CDR3 DNA is TGTGCCAGTAGGGGGACGCCCCGCGAGCAGTACTTC. Translating it yields CASRGTPREQYF.

The chain joins TRBV27 to TRBJ2-3; D is ambiguous. Germline V gene sequence: CDR1 MNHEY, CDR2 SMNVEV (reference sequence). The V end was cut by 5 bases, the J end by 0 bases, with 12 bases between. There are 15 residues in the CDR3. The CDR3 region is CASSIGIMSTDTQYF. The CDR3, as DNA: TGTGCCAGCAGTATTGGGATAATGAGCACAGATACGCAGTATTTT.